Here is one TCR beta chain with its context. No cognate antigen has been identified for it. CDR3 length: 15 amino acids, cysteine to phenylalanine. The entry carries no DNA sequence. CDR1 LNHDA and CDR2 SQIVND were looked up in the germline V gene (reference sequence). This sample was included in a study of T cells expressing NK-cell markers (dated by TCRdb to 2018 to 2021). Looking at the study overall: TCR beta-chain repertoires were profiled in sorted CD3+CD56+NKG2C+, CD3+CD56+NKG2C- and CD3+CD56-NKG2C+ T-cell subsets from seven or eight donors. Libraries were sequenced as 2 x 150 bp reads on Illumina HiSeq 2000/2500, MiSeq or NextSeq. Randomly selected healthy volunteers, three men and five women, were used as the eight sequenced donors. Of the eight sequenced donors, seven were found to be HCMV-seropositive and one was found to be HCMV-seronegative. On the study overall, not on this receptor specifically: For six donors, the dominant CD3+CD56+NKG2C+ clonotypes were among the top 10 CD8+ clonotypes and accounted for about 1.0-7.5% of CD8+ T cells. Whether the expanded NKG2C-expressing T cell clones were specific for HCMV antigens was left unclear. Those dominant clonotypes were again the most abundant among CD3+CD56-NKG2C+ cells in several donors, at roughly 28.3-60.1%.

HCMV-specific IgG was detected in serum with a commercial ELISA kit to determine HCMV serostatus. Ficoll density gradient centrifugation was used to isolate peripheral blood mononuclear cells from blood. The data were produced on an Illumina HiSeq 2000. The TCR beta cDNA libraries were made using 5'RACE template switching, a step that added both a universal primer site and unique molecular identifiers. cDNA synthesis was primed from the TCR beta constant segment, followed by two successive PCR amplification steps. As for the original processing: MIGEC was used to demultiplex reads and group the reads by UMI, and MiTCR was used to assemble and quantify clonotypes. To exclude erroneous sequences, only TCR cDNA sequences supported by at least two reads were retained. The tcR package was used for downstream repertoire analysis, with clonotypes matched between fractions based on CDR3 nucleotide sequence plus V segment. VDJmatch was used to annotate antigen specificity against VDJdb, with one amino acid substitution in CDR3 allowed. TCRdb reprocessed the sequencing reads and holds a single record per CDR3 protein sequence, with no DNA. Clone size and V and J calls follow TCRdb, not the original study. The sample table records about 140,000 distinct CDR3 sequences. The ten largest clones take up 12% of the sample.

Sequencing was carried out using blood T cells: a sorted CD56 or NKG2C T cell subset, CD4+ or CD8+ T cells, or bulk PBMC T cells (not recorded which). Rearrangement joined TRBV19 to TRBJ2-3. The receptor was isolated from a man in his late teens or twenties in good health. Donor details come from another sample of the same person, matched by shared clones. The CDR3 here reads CASSTSLSSRDTQYF.